This TCR beta chain was recorded in a study of shared clonotypes between healthy human individuals. General study findings and limits: The study sampled only blood, and tissue repertoires likely differ. Researchers found naive subsets generally carried larger estimated richness than memory subsets.

A remark on this clone: Its antigen is unknown.

With 6 bases removed from V and 0 bases from J, the gap between germline ends came to 6 bases. The germline CDR1 and CDR2 sequences are LNHDA and SQIVND (reference sequence). CDR3 length: 13 residues. Clones were read by immunoSEQ multiplex PCR, and TCRdb kept only the in-frame ones, dropping some. The repertoire has approximately 2.4 million clones, around 95% of them found once; the top ten carry over 0.1%. Investigators divided CD4+ cells into CD45RA+ naive and CD45RA-negative memory subsets. This clonotype was obtained from a man aged 18-30 years in good health. Material for sequencing was naive CD4+ T cells sorted from blood. Subset noted: CD45RA+ positively selected. This chain links TRBV19 with TRBJ1-5, with D uncertain. The CDR3 region is CASSLVSNQPQHF. CDR3 in DNA: TGTGCCAGTAGCCTTGTTAGCAATCAGCCCCAGCATTTT.